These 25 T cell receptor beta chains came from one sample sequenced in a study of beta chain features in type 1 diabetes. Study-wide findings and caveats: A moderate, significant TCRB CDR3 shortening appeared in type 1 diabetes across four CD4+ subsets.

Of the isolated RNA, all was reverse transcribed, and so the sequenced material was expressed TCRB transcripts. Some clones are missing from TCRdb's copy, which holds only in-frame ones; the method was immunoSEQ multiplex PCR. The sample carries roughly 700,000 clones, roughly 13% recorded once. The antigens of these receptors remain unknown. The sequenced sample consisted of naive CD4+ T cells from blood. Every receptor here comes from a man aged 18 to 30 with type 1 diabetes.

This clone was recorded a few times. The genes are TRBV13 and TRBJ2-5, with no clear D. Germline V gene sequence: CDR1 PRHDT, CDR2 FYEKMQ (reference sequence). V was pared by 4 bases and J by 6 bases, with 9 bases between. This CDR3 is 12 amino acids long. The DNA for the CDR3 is TGTGCCAGCAGCTCGGACGTTCAGACCCAGTACTTC. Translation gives CASSSDVQTQYF.

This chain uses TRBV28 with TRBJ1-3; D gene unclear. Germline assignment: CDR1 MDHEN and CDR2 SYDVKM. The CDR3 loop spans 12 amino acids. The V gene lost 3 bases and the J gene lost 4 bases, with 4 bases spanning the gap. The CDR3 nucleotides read TGTGCCAGCAGTTTTGCCGGAAACACCATATATTTT. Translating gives CASSFAGNTIYF.

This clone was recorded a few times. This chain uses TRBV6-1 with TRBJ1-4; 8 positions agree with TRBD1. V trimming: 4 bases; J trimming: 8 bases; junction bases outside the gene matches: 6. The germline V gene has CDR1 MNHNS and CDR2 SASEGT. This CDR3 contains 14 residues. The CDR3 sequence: CASSARQGREKLFF. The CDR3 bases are TGTGCCAGCAGTGCCCGACAGGGGAGGGAAAAACTGTTTTTT.

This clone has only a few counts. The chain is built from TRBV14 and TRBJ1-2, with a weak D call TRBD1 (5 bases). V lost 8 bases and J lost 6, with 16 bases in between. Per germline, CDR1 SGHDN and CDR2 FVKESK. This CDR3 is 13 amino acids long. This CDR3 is CASASGPTDGYTF. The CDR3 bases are TGTGCCAGCGCCTCGGGACCCACCGATGGCTACACCTTC.

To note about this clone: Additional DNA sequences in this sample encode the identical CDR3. CDR3 coding DNA: TGTGCCAGCAGCCCGTCCTACGAGCAGTACTTC. Its translation is CASSPSYEQYF. This sequence joins TRBV7-9 and TRBJ2-7; D is ambiguous. Germline V gene lookup returns CDR1 SEHNR and CDR2 FQNEAQ (reference sequence). The CDR3 loop spans 11 amino acids. V was shortened by 5 bases and J by 1 base, with 3 bases between the two germline ends.

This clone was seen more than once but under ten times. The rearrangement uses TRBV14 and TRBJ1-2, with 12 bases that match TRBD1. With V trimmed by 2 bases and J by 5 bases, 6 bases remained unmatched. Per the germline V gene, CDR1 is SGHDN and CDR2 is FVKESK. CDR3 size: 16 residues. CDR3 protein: CASSQPGTGGRYGYTF. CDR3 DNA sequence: TGTGCCAGCAGCCAACCCGGGACAGGGGGCCGATATGGCTACACCTTC. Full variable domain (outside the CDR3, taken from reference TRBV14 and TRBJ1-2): EAGVTQFPSHSVIEKGQTVTLRCDPISGHDNLYWYRRVMGKEIKFLLHFVKESKQDESGMPNNRFLAERTGGTYSTLKVQPAELEDSGVYFCASSQPGTGGRYGYTFGSGTRLTVV.

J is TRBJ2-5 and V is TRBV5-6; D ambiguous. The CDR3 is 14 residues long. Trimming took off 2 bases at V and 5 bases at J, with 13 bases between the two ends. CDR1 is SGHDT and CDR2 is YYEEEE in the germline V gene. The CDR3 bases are TGTGCCAGCAGCTTTAAAATCCTGGGGGAGACCCAGTACTTC. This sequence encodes CASSFKILGETQYF.

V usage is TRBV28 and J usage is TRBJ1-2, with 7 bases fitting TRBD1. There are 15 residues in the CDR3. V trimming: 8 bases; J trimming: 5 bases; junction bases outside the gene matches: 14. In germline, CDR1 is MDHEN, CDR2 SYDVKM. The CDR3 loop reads CASLSQPETGYGYTF. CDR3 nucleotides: TGTGCCAGCCTATCCCAACCTGAGACAGGGTATGGCTACACCTTC.

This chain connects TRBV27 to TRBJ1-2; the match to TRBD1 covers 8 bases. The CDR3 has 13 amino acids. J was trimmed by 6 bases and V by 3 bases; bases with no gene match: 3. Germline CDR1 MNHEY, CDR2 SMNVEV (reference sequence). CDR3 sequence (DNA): TGTGCCAGCAGTTTGACAGGGGATCATGGCTACACCTTC. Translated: CASSLTGDHGYTF.

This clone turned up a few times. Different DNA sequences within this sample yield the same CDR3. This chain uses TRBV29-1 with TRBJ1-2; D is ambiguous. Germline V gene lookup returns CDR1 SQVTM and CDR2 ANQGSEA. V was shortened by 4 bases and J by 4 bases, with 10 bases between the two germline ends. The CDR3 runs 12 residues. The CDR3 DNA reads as TGCAGCGTTGCGGAAGGGAGCTATGGCTACACCTTC. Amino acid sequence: CSVAEGSYGYTF.

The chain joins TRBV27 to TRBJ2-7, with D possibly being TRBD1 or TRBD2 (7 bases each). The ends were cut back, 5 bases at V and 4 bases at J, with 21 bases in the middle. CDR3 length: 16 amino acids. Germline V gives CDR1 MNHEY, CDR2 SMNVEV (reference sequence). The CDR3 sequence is CASSRYPGGGRYEQYF. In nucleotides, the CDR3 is TGTGCCAGCAGTCGATACCCAGGGGGGGGTCGGTACGAGCAGTACTTC.

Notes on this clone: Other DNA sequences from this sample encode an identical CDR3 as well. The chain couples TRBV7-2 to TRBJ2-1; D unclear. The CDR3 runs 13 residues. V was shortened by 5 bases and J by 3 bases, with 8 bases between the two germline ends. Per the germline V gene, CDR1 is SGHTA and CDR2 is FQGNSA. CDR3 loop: CASSPGSYNEQFF. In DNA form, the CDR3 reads TGTGCCAGCAGCCCAGGCAGCTACAATGAGCAGTTCTTC.

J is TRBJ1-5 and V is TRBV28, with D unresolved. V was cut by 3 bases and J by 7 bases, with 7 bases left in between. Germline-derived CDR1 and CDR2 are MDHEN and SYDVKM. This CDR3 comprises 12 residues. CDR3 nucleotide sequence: TGTGCCAGCAGTTTCTACTTGCAGCCCCAGCATTTT. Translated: CASSFYLQPQHF.

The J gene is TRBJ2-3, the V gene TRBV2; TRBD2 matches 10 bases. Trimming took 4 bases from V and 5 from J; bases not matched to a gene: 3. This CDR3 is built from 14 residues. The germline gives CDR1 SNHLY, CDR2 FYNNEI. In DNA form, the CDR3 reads TGTGCCAGCAGTGTGGCTAGCGGGGGAGATACGCAGTATTTT. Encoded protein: CASSVASGGDTQYF. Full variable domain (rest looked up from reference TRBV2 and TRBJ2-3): EPEVTQTPSHQVTQMGQEVILRCVPISNHLYFYWYRQILGQKVEFLVSFYNNEISEKSEIFDDQFSVERPDGSNFTLKIRSTKLEDSAMYFCASSVASGGDTQYFGPGTRLTVL.

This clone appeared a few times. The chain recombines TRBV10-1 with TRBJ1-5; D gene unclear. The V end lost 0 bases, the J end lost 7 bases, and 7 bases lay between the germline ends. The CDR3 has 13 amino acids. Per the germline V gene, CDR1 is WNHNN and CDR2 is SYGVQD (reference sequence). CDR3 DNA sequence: TGCGCCAGCAGTGAGTCAGTAAGACAGCCCCAGCATTTT. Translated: CASSESVRQPQHF.

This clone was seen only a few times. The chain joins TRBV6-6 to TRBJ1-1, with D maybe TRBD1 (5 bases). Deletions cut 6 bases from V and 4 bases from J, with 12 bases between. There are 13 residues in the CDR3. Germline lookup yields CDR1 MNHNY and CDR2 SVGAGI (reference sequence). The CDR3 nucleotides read TGTGCCAGCAGGCAGGGCCCAGTCACTGAAGCTTTCTTT. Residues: CASRQGPVTEAFF.

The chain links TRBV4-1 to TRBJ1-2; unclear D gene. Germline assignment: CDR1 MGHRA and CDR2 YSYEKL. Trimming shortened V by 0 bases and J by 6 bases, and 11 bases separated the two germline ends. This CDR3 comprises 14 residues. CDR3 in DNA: TGCGCCAGCAGCCAAGATGGGAGGGTCGATGGCTACACCTTC. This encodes CASSQDGRVDGYTF.

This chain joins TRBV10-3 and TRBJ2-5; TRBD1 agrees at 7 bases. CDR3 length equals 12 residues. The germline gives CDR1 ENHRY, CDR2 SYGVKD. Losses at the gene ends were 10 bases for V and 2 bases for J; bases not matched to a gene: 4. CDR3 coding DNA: TGTGCCAGTGACAGGGTTCAAGAGACCCAGTACTTC. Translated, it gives CASDRVQETQYF.

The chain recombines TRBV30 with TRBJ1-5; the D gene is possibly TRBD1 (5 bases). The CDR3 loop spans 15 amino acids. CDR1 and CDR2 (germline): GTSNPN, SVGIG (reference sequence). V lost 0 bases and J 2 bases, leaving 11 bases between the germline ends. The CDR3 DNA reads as TGTGCCTGGAGTGTAACAGGACCCGGCAATCAGCCCCAGCATTTT. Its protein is CAWSVTGPGNQPQHF.

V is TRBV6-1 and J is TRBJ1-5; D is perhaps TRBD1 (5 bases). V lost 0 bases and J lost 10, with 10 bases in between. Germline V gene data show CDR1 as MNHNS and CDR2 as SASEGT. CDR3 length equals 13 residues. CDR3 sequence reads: CASSEARTNPQHF. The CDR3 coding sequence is TGTGCCAGCAGTGAAGCGCGGACAAACCCCCAGCATTTT.

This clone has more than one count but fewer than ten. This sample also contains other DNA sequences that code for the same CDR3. The CDR3 spells CSVLPRGLGNTEAFF. The CDR3 coding sequence is TGCAGCGTGCTACCCAGGGGTCTCGGGAACACTGAAGCTTTCTTT. This chain connects TRBV29-1 to TRBJ1-1; D may be TRBD1 (6 bases). The CDR3 loop spans 15 amino acids. Trimming removed 6 bases from V and 1 base from J, with 18 bases in between. Per germline, CDR1 SQVTM and CDR2 ANQGSEA.

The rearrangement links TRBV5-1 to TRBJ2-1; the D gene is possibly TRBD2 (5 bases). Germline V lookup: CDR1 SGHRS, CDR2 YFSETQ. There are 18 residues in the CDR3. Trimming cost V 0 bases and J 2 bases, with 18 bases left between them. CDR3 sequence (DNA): TGCGCCAGCAGCTTGGCATCCCTGAGGAGCGGAACCTACAATGAGCAGTTCTTC. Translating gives CASSLASLRSGTYNEQFF.

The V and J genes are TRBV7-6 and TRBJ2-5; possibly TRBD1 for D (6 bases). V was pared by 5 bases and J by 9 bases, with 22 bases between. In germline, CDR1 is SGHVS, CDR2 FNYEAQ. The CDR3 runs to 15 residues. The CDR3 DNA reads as TGTGCCAGCAGCCCGACCGGGGACAAGAGAAGGGCCCAGTACTTC. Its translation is CASSPTGDKRRAQYF.

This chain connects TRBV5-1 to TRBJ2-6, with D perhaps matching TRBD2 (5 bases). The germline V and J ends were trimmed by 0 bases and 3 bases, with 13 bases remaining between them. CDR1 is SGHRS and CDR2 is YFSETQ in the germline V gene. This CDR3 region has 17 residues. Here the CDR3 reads CASSLVLEGIGANVLTF. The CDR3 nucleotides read TGCGCCAGCAGCTTGGTCCTTGAGGGTATTGGGGCCAACGTCCTGACTTTC.

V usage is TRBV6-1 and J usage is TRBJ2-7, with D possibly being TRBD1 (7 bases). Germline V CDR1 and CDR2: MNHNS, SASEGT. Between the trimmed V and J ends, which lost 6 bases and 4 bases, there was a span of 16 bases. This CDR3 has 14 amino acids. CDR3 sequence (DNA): TGTGCCAGCAGCCCTAGGACAGGAGGGTACGAGCAGTACTTC. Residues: CASSPRTGGYEQYF.